A single sample is the source of the 3 T cell receptor beta chains below, sequenced in a study of T cell responses to AZD1222 COVID-19 vaccine. Profiling relied on immunoSEQ multiplex PCR, and the TCRdb table lists in-frame clones only, not all of them. This table holds approximately 150,000 clones, 90% to 95% found once. This specimen was peripheral blood, taken on day 0 of AZD1222 vaccination. Source of these receptors: an adult in good health.

The chain is built from TRBV28 and TRBJ2-3; perhaps TRBD2 as D (5 bases). The V end lost 5 bases, the J end lost 11 bases, and 14 bases lay between the germline ends. The CDR3 totals 12 residues. The germline V gene encodes CDR1 MDHEN and CDR2 SYDVKM. CDR3 sequence reads: CASSVLPGGQYF. CDR3 DNA: TGTGCCAGCAGTGTTCTTCCCGGAGGGCAGTATTTT.

The rearrangement links TRBV2 to TRBJ2-7; tentatively, D is TRBD1 or TRBD2 (6 bases each). Germline V lookup: CDR1 SNHLY, CDR2 FYNNEI. The CDR3 consists of 17 residues. Trimming took off 3 bases at V and 2 bases at J, with 20 bases between the two ends. As DNA, the CDR3 is TGTGCCAGCAGTGATCGAGTAGGGGGGCCGCTTACCTACGAGCAGTACGTC. It is translated as CASSDRVGGPLTYEQYV.

The chain couples TRBV10-2 to TRBJ1-1; D is perhaps TRBD1 (5 bases). The V and J ends lost 3 bases and 0 bases respectively, with 14 bases between them. The CDR3 loop spans 16 amino acids. Germline V gives CDR1 WSHSY, CDR2 SAAADI. The CDR3 reads CASSDPRVGLNTEAFF. The CDR3 region has the DNA TGCGCCAGCAGTGACCCCCGAGTGGGGCTGAACACTGAAGCTTTCTTT.